This T cell receptor (beta chain) is from a study of shared clonotypes between healthy human individuals. Produced via immunoSEQ multiplex PCR; TCRdb's table is partial and in-frame only. In the table there are some 1.4 million clones, roughly 95% of which are singletons. V gave up 5 bases and J gave up 0 bases, with 15 bases separating them. Germline CDR1 and CDR2: SGHTS and YDEGEE. This CDR3 region has 16 residues. The TCR originated in a man aged 25 to 40 in good health. The gene calls are TRBV5-8 and TRBJ1-5; maybe TRBD1 (5 bases). The material sequenced was naive CD4+ T cells sorted from blood. The subset: CD45RA+ positively selected. CDR3 protein: CASSQGRGDSNQPQHF. CDR3 bases: TGTGCCAGCAGTCAGGGTAGAGGGGATAGCAATCAGCCCCAGCATTTT.